The TCR beta chain under discussion was sequenced for a study of T cell responses to AZD1222 COVID-19 vaccine. In the study overall: Second-dose intervals of approximately 4 or approximately 12 weeks were pooled. Regarding the study as a whole: Dominant CD4 TCR responses targeted spike regions 160-218 and 743-854. The study identified only five to seven AZD1222 recipients as seropositive at baseline. White British people made up most donors, females outnumbered males, and clonal diversity was possibly underestimated.

In the case of this clone: Its matching antigen is unknown.

Germline CDR1 is MNHNS and CDR2 is SASEGT. This CDR3 contains 15 residues. The ends lost 1 base at V and 4 bases at J; junction bases unmatched: 4. Profiled with immunoSEQ multiplex PCR; TCRdb holds only in-frame clones, not every one. The top ten hold 0.49% of the sample, which has about 180,000 clones, about 86% seen once. The material was peripheral blood, obtained on day 0 of AZD1222 vaccination. This sequence joins TRBV6-1 and TRBJ1-2; 9 bases line up with TRBD1. The source is an adult in good health. CDR3 coding DNA: TGTGCCAGCAGTGAAGAGGCGGACAGGGGCTATGGCTACACCTTC. It yields the protein CASSEEADRGYGYTF.